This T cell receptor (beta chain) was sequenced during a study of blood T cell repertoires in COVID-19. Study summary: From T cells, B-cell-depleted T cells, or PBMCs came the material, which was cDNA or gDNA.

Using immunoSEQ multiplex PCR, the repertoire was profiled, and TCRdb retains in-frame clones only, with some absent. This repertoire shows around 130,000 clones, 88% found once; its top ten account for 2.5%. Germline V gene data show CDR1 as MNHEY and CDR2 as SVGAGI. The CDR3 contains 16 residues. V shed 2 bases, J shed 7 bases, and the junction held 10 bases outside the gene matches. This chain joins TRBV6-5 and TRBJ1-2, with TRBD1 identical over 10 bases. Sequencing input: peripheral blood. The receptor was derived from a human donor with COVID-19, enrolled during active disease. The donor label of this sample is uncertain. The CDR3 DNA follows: TGTGCCAGCAGTTACGGGAAAGACAGGGGGCACGGTGGCTACACCTTC. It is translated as CASSYGKDRGHGGYTF.